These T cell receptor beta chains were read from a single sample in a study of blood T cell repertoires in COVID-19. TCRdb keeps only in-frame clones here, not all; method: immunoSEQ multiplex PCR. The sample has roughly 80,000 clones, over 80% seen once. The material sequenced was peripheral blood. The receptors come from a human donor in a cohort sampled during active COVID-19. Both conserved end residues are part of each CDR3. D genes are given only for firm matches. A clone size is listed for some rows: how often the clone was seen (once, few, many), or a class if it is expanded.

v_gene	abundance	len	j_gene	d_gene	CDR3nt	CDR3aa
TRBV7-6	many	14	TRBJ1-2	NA	TGTGCCAGCAGCTTTCTCGACAGGACCTATGGCTACACCTTC	CASSFLDRTYGYTF
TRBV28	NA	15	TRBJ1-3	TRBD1	TGTGCCAGCAGTTTAGAGGGGGCGAAAGGAAACACCATATATTTT	CASSLEGAKGNTIYF
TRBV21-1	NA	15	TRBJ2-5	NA	TGTGCCAGCAGCAAAGCCAGGGACAGGGCGCAGACCCAGTACTTC	CASSKARDRAQTQYF
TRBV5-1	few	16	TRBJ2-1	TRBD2	TGCGCCAGCAGCTTGGAGCCAGCGGGAGGGCCCGACGAGCAGTTCTTC	CASSLEPAGGPDEQFF
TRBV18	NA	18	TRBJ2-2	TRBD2	TGTGCCAGCTCACCCACCCGACTAGCGGGAGCGAACACCGGGGAGCTGTTTTTT	CASSPTRLAGANTGELFF
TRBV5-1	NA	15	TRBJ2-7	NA	TGCGCCAGCAGCTTGGTTGGGGGGTTTCCTGGGGAGCAGTACTTC	CASSLVGGFPGEQYF
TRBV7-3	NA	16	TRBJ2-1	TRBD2	TGTGCCAGCAGCTCGTATGGGACTAGCGGTAACAATGAGCAGTTCTTC	CASSSYGTSGNNEQFF
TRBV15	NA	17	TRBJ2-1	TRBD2	TGTGCCACCAGCAGAGAGGCTAGCGGGGGGATGTACAATGAGCAGTTCTTC	CATSREASGGMYNEQFF
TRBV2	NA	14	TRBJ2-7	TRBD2	TGTGCCAGCAGTGAATTGACTAGCGGGAGCGAGCAGTACTTC	CASSELTSGSEQYF
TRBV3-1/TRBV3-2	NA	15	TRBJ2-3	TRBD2	TGTGCCAGCAGCCAAGATACTAGCGGGGAGGATACGCAGTATTTT	CASSQDTSGEDTQYF
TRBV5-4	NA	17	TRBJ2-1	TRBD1	TGTGCCAGCAGCTCTGGATCCTCCGGGACAGGGGACAATGAGCAGTTCTTC	CASSSGSSGTGDNEQFF
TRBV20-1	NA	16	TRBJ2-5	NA	TGCAGTGCTAGTCCTGCCGCGGGGGCCGGGGGAGAGACCCAGTACTTC	CSASPAAGAGGETQYF
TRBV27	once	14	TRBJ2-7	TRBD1	TGTGCCAGCAGCCGGGGACAGGGCACCTACGAGCAGTACTTC	CASSRGQGTYEQYF
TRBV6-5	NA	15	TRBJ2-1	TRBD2	TGTGCCAGCAGCGGACTAGCGGGGGGCGGGAATGAGCAGTTCTTC	CASSGLAGGGNEQFF
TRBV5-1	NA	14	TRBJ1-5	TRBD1	TGCGCCAGCAGCCCGGACAGGGGACATCAGCCCCAGCATTTT	CASSPDRGHQPQHF
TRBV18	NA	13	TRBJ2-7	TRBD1	TGTGCCAGCTCACCCCCAGGGGGCTACGAGCAGTACTTC	CASSPPGGYEQYF
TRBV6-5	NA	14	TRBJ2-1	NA	TGTGCCAGCAGTCGGACAAGTCACTACAATGAGCAGTTCTTC	CASSRTSHYNEQFF
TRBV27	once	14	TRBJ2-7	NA	TGTGCCAGCAGTTTAGAGGAGGGCCAGGTCGAGCAGTACTTC	CASSLEEGQVEQYF
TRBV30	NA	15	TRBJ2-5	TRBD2	TGTGCCTGGAGTGAGGGAGCGGGAGTGGGGGAGACCCAGTACTTC	CAWSEGAGVGETQYF
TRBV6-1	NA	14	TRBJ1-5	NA	TGTGCCAGCAGTGACCAGTACAGCAATCAGCCCCAGCATTTT	CASSDQYSNQPQHF
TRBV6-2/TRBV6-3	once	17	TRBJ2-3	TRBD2	TGTGCCAGCAGTCGGCGGTCTAGCGGGAGCTTCACAGATACGCAGTATTTT	CASSRRSSGSFTDTQYF
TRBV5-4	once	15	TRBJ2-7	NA	TGTGCCAGCAGCTTGAGGAAGGCCGGAGGCTACGAGCAGTACTTC	CASSLRKAGGYEQYF
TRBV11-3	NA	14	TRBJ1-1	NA	TGTGCCAGCAGCTTAGGGCTCTCGAACACTGAAGCTTTCTTT	CASSLGLSNTEAFF
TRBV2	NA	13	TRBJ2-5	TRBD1	TGTGCCAGCAGTGGGGACAGACAAGAGACCCAGTACTTC	CASSGDRQETQYF
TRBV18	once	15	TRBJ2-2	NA	TGTGCCAGCTCACTTCGGGACTCTAACACCGGGGAGCTGTTTTTT	CASSLRDSNTGELFF
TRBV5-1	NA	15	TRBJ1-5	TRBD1	TGCGCCAGCAGCAAGGACAGGGGGCAAGGGCAGCCCCAGCATTTT	CASSKDRGQGQPQHF
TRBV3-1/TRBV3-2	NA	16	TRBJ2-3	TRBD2	TGTGCCAGCAGCCAAGGAGCGGGGGGGACCACAGATACGCAGTATTTT	CASSQGAGGTTDTQYF
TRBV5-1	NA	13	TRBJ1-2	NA	TGCGCCAGCAGCTTGGATAGCAGTTATGGCTACACCTTC	CASSLDSSYGYTF
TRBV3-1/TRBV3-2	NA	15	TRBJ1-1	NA	TGTGCCAGCAGCCGCATTACACAAGGGGCGGCTGAAGCTTTCTTT	CASSRITQGAAEAFF
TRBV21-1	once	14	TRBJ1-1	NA	TGTGCCAGCAGCAGGGGACAGTGGAACACTGAAGCTTTCTTT	CASSRGQWNTEAFF
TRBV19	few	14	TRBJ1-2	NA	TGTGCCAGTAGAGACAGGTTAAGTAACTATGGCTACACCTTC	CASRDRLSNYGYTF
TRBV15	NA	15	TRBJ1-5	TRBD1	TGTGCCACCAGCAGAGACACAGGGGCTAATCAGCCCCAGCATTTT	CATSRDTGANQPQHF
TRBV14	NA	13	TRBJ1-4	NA	TGTGCCAGCAGCCAAGCAGGGGCCGAAAAACTGTTTTTT	CASSQAGAEKLFF
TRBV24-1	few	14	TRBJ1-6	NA	TGTGCCACCAGCACCTTGGGAGATTATTCACCCCTCCACTTT	CATSTLGDYSPLHF
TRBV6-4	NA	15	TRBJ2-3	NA	TGTGCCAGCAGTGAAAATCAGGGCAGCACAGATACGCAGTATTTT	CASSENQGSTDTQYF
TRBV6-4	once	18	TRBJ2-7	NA	TGTGCCAGCAGGGACGAAGCGCATCGCCTTGCTGGCATCTACGAGCAGTACTTC	CASRDEAHRLAGIYEQYF
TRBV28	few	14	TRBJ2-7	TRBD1	TGTGCCAGCAGTTTCAGGACAGGGAACTACGAGCAGTACTTC	CASSFRTGNYEQYF
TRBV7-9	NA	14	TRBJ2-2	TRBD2	TGTGCCAGCAGCTCCGGACTAGTTGCCGGGGAGCTGTTTTTT	CASSSGLVAGELFF
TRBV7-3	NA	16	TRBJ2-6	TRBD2	TGTGCCAGCAGCTTAGGCGGGGGGCTCGGGGCCAACGTCCTGACTTTC	CASSLGGGLGANVLTF
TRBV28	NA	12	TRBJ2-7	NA	TGTGCCAGCGGGGGGACCCCCTACGAGCAGTACTTC	CASGGTPYEQYF
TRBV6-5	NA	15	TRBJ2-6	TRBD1	TGTGCCAGCAGCCCACGACAGGGGGGGACCAACGTCCTGACTTTC	CASSPRQGGTNVLTF
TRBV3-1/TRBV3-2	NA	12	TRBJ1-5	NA	TGTGCCAGCAGGACGGGGGATCAGCCCCAGCATTTT	CASRTGDQPQHF
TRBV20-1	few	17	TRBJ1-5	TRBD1	TGCAGTGCTAATGACAGGGAAGCCCCTTATAGCAATCAGCCCCAGCATTTT	CSANDREAPYSNQPQHF
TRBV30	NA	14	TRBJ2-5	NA	TGTGCCTGGAGGGATACAGGGTACCAAGAGACCCAGTACTTC	CAWRDTGYQETQYF
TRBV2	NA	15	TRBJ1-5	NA	TGTGCCAGCGGCAACAGGGTGGCACGCGATCAGCCCCAGCATTTT	CASGNRVARDQPQHF
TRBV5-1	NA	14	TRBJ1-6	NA	TGCGCCAGCAGCACACCGTCAGGGAACTCACCCCTCCACTTT	CASSTPSGNSPLHF
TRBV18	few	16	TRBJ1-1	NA	TGTGCCAGCTCACCAGAGTCCTCCTGGGGGCGAGGTGAAGCTTTCTTT	CASSPESSWGRGEAFF
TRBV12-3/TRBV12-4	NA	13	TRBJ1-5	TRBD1	TGTGCCAGCAGTTCCCAGGGGGTTCAGCCCCAGCATTTT	CASSSQGVQPQHF
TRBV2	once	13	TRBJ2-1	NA	TGTGCCAGCAGTGAAGACAGGCGAATCGAGCAGTTCTTC	CASSEDRRIEQFF
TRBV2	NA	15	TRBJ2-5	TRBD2	TGTGCCAGCGCTCCGCTGACTAGCGGCCAAGAGACCCAGTACTTC	CASAPLTSGQETQYF
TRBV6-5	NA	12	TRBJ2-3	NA	TGTGCCAGCAGCCCGGCTAGGGGTACGCAGTATTTT	CASSPARGTQYF
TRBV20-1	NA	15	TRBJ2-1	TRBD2	TGCAGTGCTAGTGGGGTGCTAGCGGGGGGCGATGAGCAGTTCTTC	CSASGVLAGGDEQFF
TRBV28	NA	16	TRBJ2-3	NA	TGTGCCAGCAGTGCCCGGGACATTCAAACTAGAGATACGCAGTATTTT	CASSARDIQTRDTQYF
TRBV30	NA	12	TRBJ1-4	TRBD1	TGTGCCTGGAGTGGGGACAGTGAAAAACTGTTTTTT	CAWSGDSEKLFF
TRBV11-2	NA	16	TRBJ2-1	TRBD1	TGTGCCAGCAGCTTTAGTGTGGGACAGCGCGACAATGAGCAGTTCTTC	CASSFSVGQRDNEQFF
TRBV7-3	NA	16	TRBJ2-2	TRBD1	TGTGCCAGCAGCCCCTCCGGGACAGGAAACACCGGGGAGCTGTTTTTT	CASSPSGTGNTGELFF
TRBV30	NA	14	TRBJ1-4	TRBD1	TGTGCCTGGACCTCAGGGGGCCGGGGGGAAAAACTGTTTTTT	CAWTSGGRGEKLFF